The clone carrying this T cell receptor (beta chain) showed up just a few times. This sample is part of a study of blood T cell repertoires in COVID-19. Study-wide background: There were acute and convalescent COVID-19 samples, and they came from the United States, Italy and Spain. The cDNA or gDNA used as material had been derived from T cells, B-cell-depleted T cells, or PBMCs.

As processed by the authors: By means of reference gene primer amplification, nucleated cell counts were estimated. Clones were sequenced by immunoSEQ multiplex PCR, and TCRdb holds only the in-frame ones, with some missing. D and trimming were read from the DNA, whereas the V and J calls and clone size are those reported in that table. The sample carries some 300,000 clones, approximately 88% recorded once. Germline V gene data show CDR1 as LNHNV and CDR2 as YYDKDF (reference sequence). The CDR3 is made up of 18 amino acids. V shed 1 base and J 4 bases; nucleotides not matched to a gene: 11. The source is a woman between 25 and 40 years old who had recovered from COVID-19. Sequenced: peripheral blood. V gene TRBV15 combines with J gene TRBJ2-3; 10 nucleotides agree with TRBD2. CDR3 coding DNA: TGTGCCACCAGCAGAGGGCCGGGACTAGCGACTTCCTCAGATACGCAGTATTTT. Its protein is CATSRGPGLATSSDTQYF.